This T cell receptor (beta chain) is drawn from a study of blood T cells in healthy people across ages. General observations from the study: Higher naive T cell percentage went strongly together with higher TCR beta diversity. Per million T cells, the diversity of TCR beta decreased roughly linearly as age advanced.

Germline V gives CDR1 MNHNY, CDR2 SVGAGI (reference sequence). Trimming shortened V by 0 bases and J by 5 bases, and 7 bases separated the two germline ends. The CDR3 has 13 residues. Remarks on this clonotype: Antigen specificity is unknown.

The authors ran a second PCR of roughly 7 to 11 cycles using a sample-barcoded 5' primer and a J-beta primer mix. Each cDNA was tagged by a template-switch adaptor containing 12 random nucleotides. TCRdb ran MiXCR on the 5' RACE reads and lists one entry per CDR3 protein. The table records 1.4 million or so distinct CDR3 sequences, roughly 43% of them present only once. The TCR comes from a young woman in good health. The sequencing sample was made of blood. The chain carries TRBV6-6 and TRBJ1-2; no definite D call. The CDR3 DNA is TGTGCCAGCAGTTACTCATGGGGATATGGCTACACCTTC. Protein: CASSYSWGYGYTF.